This TCR beta chain was sequenced during a study of blood T cell repertoires in COVID-19. Study-level background: The origin of the acute and convalescent COVID-19 samples was the United States, Italy and Spain. The analysed material was cDNA or gDNA that came from T cells, B-cell-depleted T cells, or PBMCs.

Germline assignment: CDR1 LGHNA and CDR2 YSLEER. The CDR3 consists of 19 residues. Trimming removed 0 bases from V and 7 bases from J, with 27 bases in between. Authors' methods: How many nucleated cells were present was estimated from reference gene primer amplification. The data were produced by immunoSEQ multiplex PCR, yet TCRdb's version contains in-frame clones alone and is incomplete. The DNA was the basis for D and trimming; V, J and clone size are from that table. The repertoire holds approximately 77,000 clones, more than 80% seen once, with under 5.5% in the top ten. The chain links TRBV4-3 to TRBJ1-2; possibly TRBD1 for D (6 bases). The sample comprised peripheral blood. The sequence was obtained from a woman in her sixties or seventies with acute or convalescent COVID-19. The CDR3 DNA reads as TGCGCCAGCAGCCAAGAATTGGGCGCCAGCGGGGGGCGCGGGTTTGGCTACACCTTC. Amino acids: CASSQELGASGGRGFGYTF.